These T cell receptor beta chains were read from a single sample in a study of naive and memory T cell subsets. TCRdb reanalysed the UMI-ligation and nested PCR reads using MiXCR and keeps one entry per CDR3 protein. The top ten clones hold around 7.5% of a sample with over 13,000 distinct CDR3 sequences, 4% to 6.5% of them seen once. Specimen: skin, collected from a tuberculin skin test site. These receptor sequences come from an adult in good health. CDR3s include the opening cysteine and the closing phenylalanine or tryptophan. A D gene is named only where the DNA matches it firmly. Clone size is shown for a subset of rows, as once, few, many or a class of expanded clone.

v_gene	j_gene	abundance	d_gene	CDR3nt	CDR3aa
TRBV4-3	TRBJ1-6	many	-	TGCGCCAGCAGCGTAAGGACAGTAAATTCACCCCTCCACTTT	CASSVRTVNSPLHF
TRBV13	TRBJ2-1	medium-sized	-	TGTGCCAGCAGCTTAATACGCTCGACAGTCCATGAGCAGTTCTTC	CASSLIRSTVHEQFF
TRBV28	TRBJ2-3	many	TRBD2	TGTGCCAGCAGCCCGGGGACTATTAGCGGGTCCTCCACAGATACGCAGTATTTT	CASSPGTISGSSTDTQYF
TRBV7-3	TRBJ2-2	many	TRBD2	TGTGCCAGCAGCTTGGTGGGACTAGCGGTTCGGAACACCGGGGAGCTGTTTTTT	CASSLVGLAVRNTGELFF
TRBV11-1	TRBJ2-7	medium-sized	-	TGTGCCAGCAGCTTCAGGGCTCAGGACGAGCAGTACTTC	CASSFRAQDEQYF
TRBV5-1	TRBJ2-7	few	TRBD1	TGCGCCAGCAGCGAGGACGGACAGGGGGTCCACGAGCAGTACTTC	CASSEDGQGVHEQYF
TRBV6-5	TRBJ2-6	medium-sized	-	TGTGCCAGCAGTTTAAAGGGGACGGGGGCCAACGTCCTGACTTTC	CASSLKGTGANVLTF
TRBV20-1	TRBJ2-7	many	-	TGCAGTGCTAGAGCCGTAACAGTCTCCTACGAGCAGTACTTC	CSARAVTVSYEQYF
TRBV27	TRBJ1-2	many	TRBD1	TGTGCCAGCAGTTTATCCCCCGGACAGGTTACTAACTATGGCTACACCTTC	CASSLSPGQVTNYGYTF
TRBV11-2	TRBJ2-1	many	-	TGTGCCAGCAGCCCTGACCGGGGGACGGACAATGAGCAGTTCTTC	CASSPDRGTDNEQFF
TRBV5-5	TRBJ1-5	few	-	TGTGCCAGCAGCGACCGGGACGCTGGGAAGCCCCAGCATTTT	CASSDRDAGKPQHF
TRBV5-1	TRBJ2-1	many	-	TGCGCCAGCAGCTTGGAACGCGGGATGCTTTACAATGAGCAGTTCTTC	CASSLERGMLYNEQFF
TRBV6-2/TRBV6-3	TRBJ1-5	many	-	TGTGCCAGCAGTCCCACGACCTACTCTCAGCCCCAGCATTTT	CASSPTTYSQPQHF
TRBV7-9	TRBJ2-7	few	-	TGTGCCAGCAGCTCCCTCTCCGGGACGGAGTCCTACGAGCAGTACTTC	CASSSLSGTESYEQYF
TRBV4-3	TRBJ2-7	many	-	TGCGCCAGCAGCCAAGACTTACAGGGCGACGAGCAGTACTTC	CASSQDLQGDEQYF
TRBV27	TRBJ1-1	-	TRBD1	TGTGCCAGCAGTTTATGGGGACAGGGGCGAACCATGAACACTGAAGCTTTCTTT	CASSLWGQGRTMNTEAFF
TRBV9	TRBJ1-2	medium-sized	-	TGTGCCAGCAGCGTAGGTGGGGCCAGGGAGTTTCAAGGCTACACCTTC	CASSVGGAREFQGYTF
TRBV7-9	TRBJ2-6	medium-sized	-	TGTGCCAGCAGCTTAGGGCCCTCTGGGGCCAACGTCCTGACTTTC	CASSLGPSGANVLTF
TRBV4-2	TRBJ2-3	many	-	TGTGCCAGCAGCCAGACCCGACTAGAACAGTATTTT	CASSQTRLEQYF
TRBV28	TRBJ1-4	many	-	TGTGCCAGCGCAGCAACAGGGCGGGATGAAAAACTGTTTTTT	CASAATGRDEKLFF
TRBV28	TRBJ2-1	many	TRBD2	TGTGCCAGCAGCTCTCTCGGGGGGGTAGGGAGCAATGAGCAGTTCTTC	CASSSLGGVGSNEQFF
TRBV7-2	TRBJ1-4	many	TRBD1	TGTGCCAGCAGCTTTGACAGGGGAGGCGCAACTAATGAAAAACTGTTTTTT	CASSFDRGGATNEKLFF
TRBV7-9	TRBJ1-6	medium-sized	-	TGTGCCAGCAGCCCCGGCTCTCACAATTCACCCCTCCACTTT	CASSPGSHNSPLHF
TRBV5-1	TRBJ1-6	-	-	TGCGCCAGCAGCCCCGACGGCGGTGGTGGGTCACCCCTCCACTTT	CASSPDGGGGSPLHF
TRBV6-5	TRBJ1-6	many	-	TGTGCCAGCAGCCGGGACTTCGAAGGGAATTCACCCCTCCACTTT	CASSRDFEGNSPLHF
TRBV4-2	TRBJ2-5	many	-	TGTGCCAGCAGCCAAGATATGAGGGGGGGGCCACGAAAAGAGACCCAGTACTTC	CASSQDMRGGPRKETQYF
TRBV28	TRBJ1-1	-	-	TGTGCCAGCAGTTGGAGTTTGGGTGATATCGGTGAAGCTTTCTTT	CASSWSLGDIGEAFF
TRBV27	TRBJ2-7	many	-	TGTGCCAGCAGTCCGAGGACGGGGAAGCAGTACTTC	CASSPRTGKQYF
TRBV25-1	TRBJ1-2	-	TRBD1	TGTGCCAGCAGTGAAGGACAGGGGCGAGGCTACACCTTC	CASSEGQGRGYTF
TRBV7-2	TRBJ1-5	many	TRBD1	TGTGCCAGCAGCCAGCCCGGGACAGGGGGGAAGCCCCAGCATTTT	CASSQPGTGGKPQHF
TRBV4-2	TRBJ1-6	many	-	TGTGCCAGCAGCAAGCGTGGTGGCTCCTATAATTCACCCCTCCACTTT	CASSKRGGSYNSPLHF
TRBV28	TRBJ1-5	many	-	TGTGCCAGCAGTTTATCGGGTCAGCCCCAGCATTTT	CASSLSGQPQHF
TRBV6-5	TRBJ1-6	many	-	TGTGCCAGCACCATTTCGGGGGGCCTATCACCCCTCCACTTT	CASTISGGLSPLHF
TRBV6-6	TRBJ1-2	many	-	TGTGCCAGCAGTACCAGGGGAGATGGCTATGGCTACACCTTC	CASSTRGDGYGYTF
TRBV5-1	TRBJ2-2	many	TRBD1	TGCGCCTCAAGGGAGACAGGGATGAACACCGGGGAGCTGTTTTTT	CASRETGMNTGELFF
TRBV18	TRBJ2-1	many	TRBD2	TGTGCCAGCTCACCGGGTAGCGGGGGGATAAATGAGCAGTTCTTC	CASSPGSGGINEQFF
TRBV7-2	TRBJ1-2	many	-	TGTGCCAGCAAAACCGGGGGGAACTATGGCTACACCTTC	CASKTGGNYGYTF
TRBV12-3/TRBV12-4	TRBJ2-1	medium-sized	TRBD2	TGTGCCAGCAGCCCCCGACCAGCGGGGGGGCAGGATGAGCAGTTCTTC	CASSPRPAGGQDEQFF
TRBV20-1	TRBJ2-3	many	TRBD2	TGCAGTGCTAGGCCCAGAACTAGCGGGGTCACAGATACGCAGTATTTT	CSARPRTSGVTDTQYF
TRBV5-1	TRBJ1-6	-	-	TGCGCCAGCTCTCATGGTACTACCTCACCCCTCCACTTT	CASSHGTTSPLHF
TRBV27	TRBJ2-3	many	TRBD2	TGTGCCACCCGGACTAGCGTCTACGATACGCAGTATTTT	CATRTSVYDTQYF
TRBV20-1	TRBJ1-5	many	-	TGCAGTGCTAGAGATCCGGTTAGCAATCAGCCCCAGCATTTT	CSARDPVSNQPQHF
TRBV7-2	TRBJ1-1	many	-	TGTGCCAGCAGCTTATCCTTGCTGGCCGCTCGACGCACTGGCGCTGAAGCTTTCTTT	CASSLSLLAARRTGAEAFF
TRBV7-2	TRBJ2-2	many	-	-	CASSPGLSGPGELFF
TRBV14	TRBJ1-3	many	-	TGTGCCAGCAGCCAAGGGTCGGGCTTTAGCTCTGGAAACACCATATATTTT	CASSQGSGFSSGNTIYF